This TCR beta chain appears in the sequencing data of a study of shared clonotypes between healthy human individuals. Study information: The cohort comprised two women and a few men. Their ages spanned 18 to 49 years.

Germline CDR1 and CDR2: LNHNV and YYDKDF (reference sequence). The CDR3 totals 16 residues. Between the trimmed V and J ends, which lost 0 bases and 2 bases, there was a span of 12 bases. Clones were sequenced by immunoSEQ multiplex PCR, and TCRdb holds only the in-frame ones, with some missing. Of roughly 2.5 million clones in the sample, approximately 92% were seen once. This sequence originates from a man aged 18-30 years in good health. The chain carries TRBV15 and TRBJ2-3, with a tentative D call TRBD1 (6 bases). The source material was naive CD4+ T cells sorted from blood. Subset defined: CD45RA+ positively selected. In DNA form, the CDR3 reads TGTGCCACCAGCAGAGACAACAGGGTCAACACAGATACGCAGTATTTT. Translating gives CATSRDNRVNTDTQYF.